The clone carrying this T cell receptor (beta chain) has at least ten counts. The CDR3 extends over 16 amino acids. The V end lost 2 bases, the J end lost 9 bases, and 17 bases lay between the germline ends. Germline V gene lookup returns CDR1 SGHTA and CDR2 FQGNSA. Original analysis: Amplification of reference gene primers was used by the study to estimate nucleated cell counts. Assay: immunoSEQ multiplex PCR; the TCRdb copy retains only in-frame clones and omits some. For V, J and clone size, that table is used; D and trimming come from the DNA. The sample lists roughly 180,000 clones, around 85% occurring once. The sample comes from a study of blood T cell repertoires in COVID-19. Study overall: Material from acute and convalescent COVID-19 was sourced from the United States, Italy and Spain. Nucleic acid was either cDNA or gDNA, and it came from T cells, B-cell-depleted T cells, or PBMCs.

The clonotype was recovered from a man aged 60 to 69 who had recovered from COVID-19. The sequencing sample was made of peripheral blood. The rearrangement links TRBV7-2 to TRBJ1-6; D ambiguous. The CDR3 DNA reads TGTGCCAGCAGCTTACCCCGGCGGGGAGGGATTTCACCCCTCCACTTT. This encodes CASSLPRRGGISPLHF.